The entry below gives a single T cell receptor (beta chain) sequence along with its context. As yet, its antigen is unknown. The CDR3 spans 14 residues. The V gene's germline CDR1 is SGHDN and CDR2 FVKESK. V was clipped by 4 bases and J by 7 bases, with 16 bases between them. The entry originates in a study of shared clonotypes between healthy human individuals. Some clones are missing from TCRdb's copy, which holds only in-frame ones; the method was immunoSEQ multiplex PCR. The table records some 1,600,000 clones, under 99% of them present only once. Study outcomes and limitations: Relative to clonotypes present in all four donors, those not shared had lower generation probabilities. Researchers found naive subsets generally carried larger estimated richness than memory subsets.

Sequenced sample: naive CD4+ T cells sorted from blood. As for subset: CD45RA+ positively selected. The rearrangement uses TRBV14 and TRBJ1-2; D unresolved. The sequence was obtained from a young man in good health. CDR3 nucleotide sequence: TGTGCCAGCAGCCCAGGCCATAAGATGGCTGGCTACACCTTC. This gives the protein CASSPGHKMAGYTF.